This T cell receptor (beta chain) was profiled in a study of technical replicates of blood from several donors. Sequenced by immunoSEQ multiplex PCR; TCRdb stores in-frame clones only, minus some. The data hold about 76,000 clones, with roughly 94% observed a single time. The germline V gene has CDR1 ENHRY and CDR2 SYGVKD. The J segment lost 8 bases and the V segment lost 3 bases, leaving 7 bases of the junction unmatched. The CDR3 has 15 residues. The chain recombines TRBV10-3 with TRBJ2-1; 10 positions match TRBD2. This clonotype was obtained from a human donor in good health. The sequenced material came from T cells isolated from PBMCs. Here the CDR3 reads CAISEGIAGGHEQFF. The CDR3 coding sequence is TGTGCCATCAGTGAAGGAATAGCGGGAGGCCATGAGCAGTTCTTC.